One sample yielded the 24 T cell receptor beta chains listed below, sequenced in a study of T-cell reconstitution after alpha-beta-depleted transplantation in children. Unique molecular identifiers were used to barcode this TCRbeta library. TCRdb independently ran MiXCR on the PCR reads; one entry per CDR3 protein. Of about 980,000 distinct CDR3 sequences listed, under 30% were seen once; the top ten hold 28%. Source: PBMCs, mostly from graft donor cells, taken 360 days after TCRalphabeta/CD19-depleted stem cell transplant. The receptors stem from a boy under two years old who had a stem cell transplant for SCID, so the T cells may come from the graft donor.

This clonotype came up a few times. The rearrangement links TRBV20-1 to TRBJ2-1; D remains ambiguous. The V and J ends lost 5 bases and 8 bases respectively, with 13 bases between them. This CDR3 contains 12 residues. The germline gives CDR1 DFQATT, CDR2 SNEGSKA (reference sequence). CDR3 region: CSASRVADEQFF. The CDR3 DNA sequence: TGCAGTGCTTCCCGGGTCGCGGATGAGCAGTTCTTC.

The chain recombines TRBV4-1 with TRBJ1-5; D unclear. The CDR3 spans 17 residues. Germline V CDR1 and CDR2: MGHRA, YSYEKL. Deletions cut 0 bases from V and 1 base from J, with 13 bases between. DNA of the CDR3: TGCGCCAGCAGCCAAGATCCGGACTATGCGAGCAATCAGCCCCAGCATTTT. Encoded protein: CASSQDPDYASNQPQHF.

This clonotype was seen a handful of times. This chain links TRBV12-3 or TRBV12-4 with TRBJ1-5; 8 positions match TRBD1. The CDR3 has 16 residues. The V segment lost 5 bases and the J segment 1 base; nucleotides outside the gene matches: 7. The CDR3, as DNA: TGTGCCAGCAGTACCCGACAGGGGCCAAGCAATCAGCCCCAGCATTTT. Translating gives CASSTRQGPSNQPQHF.

This clonotype was detected only a few times. This chain connects TRBV12-3 or TRBV12-4 to TRBJ1-5, with D maybe TRBD1 (6 bases). V was clipped by 2 bases and J by 1 base, with 12 bases between them. This CDR3 is built from 16 residues. The CDR3: CASSLKGVQSNQPQHF. CDR3 bases: TGTGCCAGCAGTTTAAAGGGGGTCCAAAGCAATCAGCCCCAGCATTTT.

This clonotype appeared a few times. The V and J genes are TRBV11-1 and TRBJ2-1, with D possibly being TRBD2 (7 bases). Germline CDR1 is SGHAT and CDR2 is FQDESV (reference sequence). The CDR3 is 18 amino acids. V was shortened by 5 bases and J by 6 bases, with 26 bases between the two germline ends. The DNA for the CDR3 is TGTGCCAGCAGCCCCACTGGGGGGGGCTCTAACCCCACCAATGAGCAGTTCTTC. Translating it yields CASSPTGGGSNPTNEQFF.

A few counts support this clonotype. J is TRBJ2-7 and V is TRBV4-1, with TRBD1 matching over 7 bases. Germline V gives CDR1 MGHRA, CDR2 YSYEKL. CDR3 size: 15 residues. Trimming removed 0 bases from V and 1 base from J; junction bases left unmatched: 3. The CDR3 protein is CASSQDRDRSYEQYF. In nucleotides, the CDR3 is TGCGCCAGCAGCCAAGACCGGGACAGATCCTACGAGCAGTACTTC.

This clonotype was seen just once. J is TRBJ2-7 and V is TRBV5-1; 7 positions agree with TRBD1. Looked up from germline, CDR1 is SGHRS and CDR2 is YFSETQ. The junction had 6 bases not matched to a gene; V was cut back by 0 bases and J by 3 bases. The CDR3 has 15 residues. CDR3 sequence: CASSLETGIFYEQYF. The CDR3 DNA is TGCGCCAGCAGCTTGGAGACAGGGATTTTCTACGAGCAGTACTTC.

The V call is TRBV29-1, the J call TRBJ2-7; no clear D. V dropped 4 bases and J dropped 0 bases, with 10 bases sitting between them. Germline values: CDR1 SQVTM, CDR2 ANQGSEA. The CDR3 loop spans 13 amino acids. CDR3 sequence: CSVGSGPSYEQYF. In DNA, the CDR3 is TGCAGCGTTGGCTCAGGTCCCTCCTACGAGCAGTACTTC.

The rearrangement links TRBV21-1 to TRBJ2-1; the DNA was not used to check the table's D call, TRBD1. TRBV21-1 is listed as a pseudogene. CDR3 size: 15 residues. The DNA of the CDR3 is TGTGCCAGCAGCAAAAGGGGGCCGAGATACAATGAGCAGTTCTTC. It yields the protein CASSKRGPRYNEQFF.

This chain connects TRBV20-1 to TRBJ2-7; 11 nucleotides line up with TRBD1. Germline assignment: CDR1 DFQATT and CDR2 SNEGSKA (reference sequence). CDR3 length: 15 residues. V gave up 4 bases and J gave up 5 bases; unmatched junction bases: 10. CDR3 nucleotide sequence: TGCAGTGCTAAGACGGGACAGGGGGTTTCCCACGAGCAGTACTTC. It is translated as CSAKTGQGVSHEQYF.

The J gene is TRBJ2-7, the V gene TRBV27; D is possibly TRBD1 (6 bases). Trimming took 0 bases from V and 5 from J, leaving 14 bases between them. The CDR3 is made up of 15 amino acids. Germline V gives CDR1 MNHEY, CDR2 SMNVEV (reference sequence). The CDR3 DNA reads TGTGCCAGCAGTTTATCTCCAGGGGAAACGGACGAGCAGTACTTC. This translates into CASSLSPGETDEQYF.

Details on this clonotype: An end of the junction differs from the germline gene, which may be a read error. The rearrangement joins TRBV6-2 or TRBV6-3 to TRBJ2-6; 8 bases are shared with TRBD1. The CDR3 sequence is 24 residues long. Germline loops: CDR1 MNHEY, CDR2 SVGEGT. The CDR3 nucleotides read TGTGCCATCAGTTACGAACCTGATTTCGGGACAGGCTACGACCTCCTCGCTGGGGCCAACGTCCTGACTTTC. It encodes CAISYEPDFGTGYDLLAGANVLTF.

The DNA of the CDR3 is TGTGCCAGCAGTTCACTAGCGGGGACGGGGTATGAGCAGTTCTTC. This codes for CASSSLAGTGYEQFF. The V call is TRBV12-3 or TRBV12-4, the J call TRBJ2-1, with 10 bases matching TRBD2. CDR3 length equals 15 residues. With 4 bases clipped from V and 8 bases from J, the junction kept 8 bases outside the gene matches.

V is TRBV6-5 and J is TRBJ1-2, with 9 positions matching TRBD1. In germline, CDR1 is MNHEY, CDR2 SVGAGI. The V gene end was trimmed by 4 bases and the J gene end by 5 bases; junction bases not matched to a gene: 5. CDR3 size: 14 residues. The CDR3 DNA is TGTGCCAGCAGTTCCCCGGGACAGGGATATGGCTACACCTTC. It translates to CASSSPGQGYGYTF.

This clonotype was observed a single time. The chain uses TRBV10-3 and TRBJ1-2; a weak D match, TRBD1 (6 bases). Germline CDR1 and CDR2: ENHRY and SYGVKD. This CDR3 has 16 residues. V was cut by 0 bases and J by 2 bases, with 13 bases left in between. CDR3 sequence reads: CAISESSQTGNYGYTF. The DNA of the CDR3 is TGTGCCATCAGTGAGTCCTCGCAAACAGGGAACTATGGCTACACCTTC.

This chain connects TRBV2 to TRBJ2-5, with 7 bases identical to TRBD2. This CDR3 has 15 residues. The V gene's germline CDR1 is SNHLY and CDR2 FYNNEI. The V segment lost 8 bases and the J segment 4 bases; nucleotides outside the gene matches: 13. CDR3 residues: CASLPGRRGRETQYF. In DNA, the CDR3 is TGTGCCAGCCTCCCCGGCCGGCGGGGGAGAGAGACCCAGTACTTC.

The rearrangement joins TRBV3-1 to TRBJ2-1; 13 nucleotides align to TRBD2. Trimming at V came to 5 bases and at J to 7 bases, leaving 8 bases not matched to a gene. Germline assignment: CDR1 LGHDT and CDR2 YNNKEL (reference sequence). The CDR3 contains 16 residues. This CDR3 reads CASSATSGGALNEQFF. Here the CDR3 DNA reads TGTGCCAGCAGCGCCACTAGCGGGGGGGCCTTAAATGAGCAGTTCTTC.

The chain joins TRBV9 to TRBJ2-2; D might be TRBD1 (5 bases). Germline lookup yields CDR1 SGDLS and CDR2 YYNGEE. V gave up 0 bases and J gave up 4 bases, with 10 bases separating them. This CDR3 comprises 15 residues. CDR3 amino acids: CASSVGQTPTGELFF. The DNA for the CDR3 is TGTGCCAGCAGCGTAGGACAGACACCCACCGGGGAGCTGTTTTTT. Based on the CDR3 plus reference TRBV9 and TRBJ2-2, the full variable domain is DSGVTQTPKHLITATGQRVTLRCSPRSGDLSVYWYQQSLDQGLQFLIQYYNGEERAKGNILERFSAQQFPDLHSELNLSSLELGDSALYFCASSVGQTPTGELFFGEGSRLTVL.

This clonotype turned up a few times. The chain links TRBV4-3 to TRBJ2-1; D uncertain. This CDR3 comprises 12 residues. The germline CDR1 and CDR2 sequences are LGHNA and YSLEER. Trimming took off 0 bases at V and 7 bases at J, with 4 bases between the two ends. CDR3 loop: CASSQDWNEQFF. The DNA of the CDR3 is TGCGCCAGCAGCCAAGACTGGAATGAGCAGTTCTTC.

The V call is TRBV20-1, the J call TRBJ1-5; 9 bases are a match to TRBD1. Germline CDR1 reads DFQATT; CDR2 reads SNEGSKA (reference sequence). The V segment lost 0 bases and the J segment 4 bases; nucleotides outside the gene matches: 7. This CDR3 contains 16 residues. Here the CDR3 reads CSARDSGQGSNQPQHF. DNA for the CDR3: TGCAGTGCTAGAGATTCCGGACAGGGGTCAAATCAGCCCCAGCATTTT.

This chain joins TRBV9 and TRBJ2-7; D is perhaps TRBD2 (6 bases). Trimming pared 0 bases from V and 5 bases from J, leaving 12 bases between. CDR1 is SGDLS, CDR2 YYNGEE, per germline. This CDR3 is 14 amino acids long. The CDR3 is CASSVGLATHEQYF. The CDR3 DNA is TGTGCCAGCAGCGTAGGGCTAGCGACCCACGAGCAGTACTTC.

Regarding this clonotype: At one boundary the junction diverges from the germline segment, which might be a read error. This chain connects TRBV19 to TRBJ2-3; D possibly matches TRBD1 or TRBD2 (6 bases each). The CDR3 is 14 residues long. Germline V lookup: CDR1 LNHDA, CDR2 SQIVND (reference sequence). The CDR3 nucleotides read TGTGCCAGTAGTATATTCGGGGGCACAGATAGGCAGTATTTT. This gives the protein CASSIFGGTDRQYF.

The CDR3 coding sequence is TGCAGTGCCCACCGGACCACTAATGAAAAACTGTTTTTT. Translation: CSAHRTTNEKLFF. This chain uses TRBV20-1 with TRBJ1-4; no clear D. Germline CDR1 DFQATT, CDR2 SNEGSKA (reference sequence). Trimming removed 6 bases from V and 2 bases from J, with 10 bases in between. The CDR3 totals 13 residues.

The rearrangement uses TRBV7-9 and TRBJ1-2; 12 bases are a match to TRBD1. Germline V gene sequence: CDR1 SEHNR, CDR2 FQNEAQ (reference sequence). Trimming at V came to 5 bases and at J to 1 base, leaving 5 bases not matched to a gene. The length of the CDR3 is 16 residues. The CDR3 nucleotides read TGTGCCAGCAGCCTCGGGACAGGGGGCGATAACTATGGCTACACCTTC. Translating gives CASSLGTGGDNYGYTF. The full variable domain, its missing parts supplied by reference TRBV7-9 and TRBJ1-2, is DTGVSQNPRHKITKRGQNVTFRCDPISEHNRLYWYRQTLGQGPEFLTYFQNEAQLEKSRLLSDRFSAERPKGSFSTLEIQRTEQGDSAMYLCASSLGTGGDNYGYTFGSGTRLTVV.